Below, 10 T cell receptor beta chains from the same sample are listed, as sequenced in a study of radiotherapy plus CTLA-4 blockade in lung cancer. TCRdb's table, derived via immunoSEQ multiplex PCR, lists solely in-frame clones and lacks some. The sample carries 40,000 to 50,000 clones, about 81% recorded once. This specimen consisted of peripheral blood, obtained from a patient treated with radiotherapy plus ipilimumab. The receptors originated from a human donor with non-small cell lung cancer who had stable disease on radiotherapy plus ipilimumab.

This clone has just a few counts. V is TRBV4-3 and J is TRBJ2-7; 11 bases line up with TRBD2. Losses at the gene ends were 2 bases for V and 2 bases for J; bases not matched to a gene: 8. Per germline, CDR1 LGHNA and CDR2 YSLEER. The CDR3 runs to 17 residues. The CDR3 DNA reads as TGCGCCAGCAGCCAACAATTCGGGACTAGCGGCCCCTACGAGCAGTACTTC. It encodes CASSQQFGTSGPYEQYF.

This sequence joins TRBV7-9 and TRBJ2-5, with D possibly matching TRBD2 (6 bases). Germline CDR1 reads SEHNR; CDR2 reads FQNEAQ (reference sequence). This CDR3 spans 14 amino acids. V was cut by 2 bases and J by 2 bases, with 9 bases left in between. In DNA, the CDR3 is TGTGCCAGCAGCTTAACCCGGGAGCAAGAGACCCAGTACTTC. It specifies CASSLTREQETQYF.

The gene calls are TRBV28 and TRBJ1-2; 12 bases fit TRBD1. Germline loops: CDR1 MDHEN, CDR2 SYDVKM. The V segment lost 2 bases and the J segment 6 bases; nucleotides outside the gene matches: 7. There are 16 residues in the CDR3. The CDR3 loop is CASSLLPGQGADGYTF. The CDR3 DNA follows: TGTGCCAGCAGTTTACTCCCGGGACAGGGGGCCGATGGCTACACCTTC.

This clone turned up a few times. The chain couples TRBV5-1 to TRBJ2-2, with TRBD2 identical over 8 bases. The CDR3 contains 14 residues. Germline assignment: CDR1 SGHRS and CDR2 YFSETQ. V lost 4 bases to trimming and J lost 4 bases; unmatched junction nucleotides: 3. CDR3 protein: CASSIGRATGELFF. DNA for the CDR3: TGCGCCAGCAGCATCGGGAGGGCCACCGGGGAGCTGTTTTTT.

V and J are TRBV7-3 and TRBJ2-2; D is ambiguous. Per germline, CDR1 SGHTA and CDR2 FQGTGA. This CDR3 spans 15 amino acids. The ends were cut back, 4 bases at V and 4 bases at J, with 13 bases in the middle. The CDR3 protein is CASSSRPHSTGELFF. CDR3 nucleotide sequence: TGTGCCAGCAGCTCACGTCCCCATAGCACCGGGGAGCTGTTTTTT. Complete variable domain (other parts from reference TRBV7-3 and TRBJ2-2): GAGVSQTPSNKVTEKGKYVELRCDPISGHTALYWYRQSLGQGPEFLIYFQGTGAADDSGLPNDRFFAVRPEGSVSTLKIQRTERGDSAVYLCASSSRPHSTGELFFGEGSRLTVL.

The rearrangement links TRBV19 to TRBJ1-4; TRBD1 aligns across 10 bases. This CDR3 region has 16 residues. Trimming took 8 bases from V and 2 from J; bases not matched to a gene: 8. Germline V gene sequence: CDR1 LNHDA, CDR2 SQIVND (reference sequence). The CDR3 loop reads CASRPGTGATNEKLFF. The CDR3, as DNA: TGTGCCAGTCGTCCCGGGACAGGGGCGACTAATGAAAAACTGTTTTTT.

This sequence joins TRBV27 and TRBJ2-5; D perhaps matches TRBD2 (5 bases). Germline V gene data show CDR1 as MNHEY and CDR2 as SMNVEV (reference sequence). The CDR3 has 15 residues. The ends were cut back, 5 bases at V and 5 bases at J, with 18 bases in the middle. The CDR3 is CASSPSESRGETQYF. CDR3 nucleotides: TGTGCCAGCAGTCCGTCCGAATCAAGAGGGGAGACCCAGTACTTC.

The CDR3 reads CSVFLTSGGFDEQFF. CDR3 bases: TGCAGCGTTTTTCTGACTAGCGGGGGGTTCGATGAGCAGTTCTTC. The chain links TRBV29-1 to TRBJ2-1; 13 bases fit TRBD2. Germline CDR1 and CDR2: SQVTM and ANQGSEA. The CDR3 is 15 amino acids. With V trimmed by 5 bases and J by 8 bases, 9 bases remained unmatched.

CDR3: CASSDSGTGLTNTGELFF. The CDR3 nucleotides are TGCGCCAGCAGTGATTCCGGGACAGGGCTCACGAACACCGGGGAGCTGTTTTTT. This chain connects TRBV10-2 to TRBJ2-2; 9 bases are shared with TRBD1. Germline V gene sequence: CDR1 WSHSY, CDR2 SAAADI. Unmatched junction bases numbered 8, after V lost 3 bases and J lost 0 bases. There are 18 residues in the CDR3.

The chain links TRBV7-3 to TRBJ1-5; tentative D call: TRBD1 (5 bases). V gave up 6 bases and J gave up 1 base, with 16 bases separating them. This CDR3 spans 16 amino acids. Looked up from germline, CDR1 is SGHTA and CDR2 is FQGTGA. CDR3 loop: CASRRQTPGSNQPQHF. For the CDR3, the DNA is TGTGCCAGCAGAAGACAGACCCCCGGGAGCAATCAGCCCCAGCATTTT.